This TCR beta chain appears in the sequencing data of a study of shared clonotypes between healthy human individuals. Across the study: Three CD4 naive, three CD4 memory, two CD8 naive and one CD8 memory plate were used per donor.

This table comes from immunoSEQ multiplex PCR, and its TCRdb copy is limited to in-frame clones, with some not included. The sample lists roughly 2.5 million clones; around nine tenths were seen once. Germline lookup yields CDR1 LGHNA and CDR2 YNFKEQ. This CDR3 comprises 15 residues. The V end lost 0 bases, the J end lost 8 bases, and 14 bases lay between the germline ends. The sample taken for sequencing was naive CD4+ T cells sorted from blood. Subset defined: CD45RA+ positively selected. The genes are TRBV4-2 and TRBJ2-1; perhaps TRBD2 as D (6 bases). This clonotype was obtained from a young man in good health. The CDR3 reads CASSQDTREYDEQFF. CDR3 bases: TGTGCCAGCAGCCAAGATACCCGGGAGTACGATGAGCAGTTCTTC.